This T cell receptor (beta chain) was obtained from a study of blood T cell repertoires in COVID-19. In the study overall: Sites in the United States, Italy and Spain provided acute and convalescent COVID-19 samples. Sample material is recorded as cDNA or gDNA derived from T cells, B-cell-depleted T cells, or PBMCs.

The CDR3 is 17 residues long. Germline V gene sequence: CDR1 MNHEY, CDR2 SMNVEV (reference sequence). Trimming cost V 3 bases and J 3 bases, with 17 bases left between them. Source study methods: Nucleated cell number was recorded as an estimate derived from reference gene primer amplification. TCRdb's copy holds only in-frame clones and misses some; the assay was immunoSEQ multiplex PCR. That table gives V, J and clone size, and the DNA gave D and trimming. The top ten clones hold nearly 45% of a sample with approximately 76,000 clones, around 90% of them seen once. The origin of this receptor is a human donor in a cohort sampled during active COVID-19. V usage is TRBV27 and J usage is TRBJ2-2, with D perhaps TRBD2 (5 bases). The sequencing input was peripheral blood. The CDR3 sequence: CASSFRTSLTDTGELFF. CDR3 nucleotides: TGTGCCAGCAGTTTTAGAACTAGTCTAACGGACACCGGGGAGCTGTTTTTT.